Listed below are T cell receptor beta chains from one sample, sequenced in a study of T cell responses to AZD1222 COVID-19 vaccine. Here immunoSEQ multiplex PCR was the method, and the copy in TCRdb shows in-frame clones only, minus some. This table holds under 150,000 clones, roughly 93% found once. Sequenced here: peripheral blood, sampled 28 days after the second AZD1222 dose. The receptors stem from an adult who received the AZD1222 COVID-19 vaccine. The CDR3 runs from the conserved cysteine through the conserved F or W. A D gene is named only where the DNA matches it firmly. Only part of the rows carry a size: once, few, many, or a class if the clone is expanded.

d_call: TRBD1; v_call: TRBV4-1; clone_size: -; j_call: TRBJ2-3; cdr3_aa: CASSQGTGPTDTQYF; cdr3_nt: TGCGCCAGCAGCCAAGGGACAGGGCCTACAGATACGCAGTATTTT
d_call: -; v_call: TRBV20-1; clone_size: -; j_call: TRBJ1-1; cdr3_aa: CSASPTHQTRWSLGYTEAFF; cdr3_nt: TGCAGTGCTAGTCCAACACACCAGACTCGTTGGAGTCTCGGGTACACTGAAGCTTTCTTT
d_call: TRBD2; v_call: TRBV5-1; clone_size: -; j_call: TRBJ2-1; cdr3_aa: CASRGLAEGNEQFF; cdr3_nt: TGCGCCAGCAGGGGGCTAGCGGAAGGCAATGAGCAGTTCTTC
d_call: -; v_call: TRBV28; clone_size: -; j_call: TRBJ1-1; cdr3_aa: CASSLDGIEAFF; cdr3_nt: TGTGCCAGCAGTCTGGACGGAATTGAAGCTTTCTTT
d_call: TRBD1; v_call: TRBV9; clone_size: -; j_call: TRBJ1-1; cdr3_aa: CASSVSMGQGSTEAFF; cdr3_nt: TGTGCCAGCAGCGTTTCTATGGGACAGGGGAGCACTGAAGCTTTCTTT
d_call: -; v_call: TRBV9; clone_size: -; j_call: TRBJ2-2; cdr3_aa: CASSLINTGELFF; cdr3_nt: TGTGCCAGCAGCCTCATTAACACCGGGGAGCTGTTTTTT
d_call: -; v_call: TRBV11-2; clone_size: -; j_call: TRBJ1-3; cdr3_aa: CASSLWSRRDSNTIYF; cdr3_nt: TGTGCCAGCAGCTTATGGTCGCGAAGAGATTCAAACACCATATATTTT
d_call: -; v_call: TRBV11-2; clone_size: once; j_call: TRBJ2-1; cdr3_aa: CASSLEFQSYNEQFF; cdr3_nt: TGTGCCAGCAGCTTAGAGTTCCAGTCCTACAATGAGCAGTTCTTC
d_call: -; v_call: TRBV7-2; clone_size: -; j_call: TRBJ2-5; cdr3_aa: CASSFLLNGGEETQYF; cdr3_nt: TGTGCCAGCAGCTTTCTTCTTAACGGGGGAGAAGAGACCCAGTACTTC
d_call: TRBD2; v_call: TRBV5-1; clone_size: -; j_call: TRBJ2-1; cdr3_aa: CASSPGLAEVGFF; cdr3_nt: TGCGCCAGCAGCCCGGGACTAGCGGAGGTTGGGTTCTTC
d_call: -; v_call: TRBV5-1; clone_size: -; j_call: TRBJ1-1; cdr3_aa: CASSLGQVNTEAFF; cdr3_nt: TGCGCCAGCAGCTTGGGACAAGTGAACACTGAAGCTTTCTTT
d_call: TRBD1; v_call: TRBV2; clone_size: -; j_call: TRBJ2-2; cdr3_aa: CASVLDRSTGELFF; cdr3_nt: TGTGCCAGTGTGTTGGACAGGAGCACCGGGGAGCTGTTTTTT
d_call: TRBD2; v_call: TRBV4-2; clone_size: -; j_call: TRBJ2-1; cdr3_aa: CASSQWGGNEQFF; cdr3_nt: TGTGCCAGCAGCCAATGGGGGGGGAATGAGCAGTTCTTC
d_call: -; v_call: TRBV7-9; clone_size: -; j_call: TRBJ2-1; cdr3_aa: CASSSLSEQFF; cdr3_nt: TGTGCCAGCAGCTCCTTGTCTGAGCAGTTCTTC
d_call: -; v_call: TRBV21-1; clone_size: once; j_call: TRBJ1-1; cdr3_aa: CASSNDCRRRTEAFF; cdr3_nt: TGTGCCAGCAGCAATGACTGTCGGAGGAGAACTGAAGCTTTCTTT
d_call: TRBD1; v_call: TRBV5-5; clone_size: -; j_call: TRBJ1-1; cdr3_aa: CASSITGGTEAFF; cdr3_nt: TGTGCCAGCAGCATAACAGGGGGCACTGAAGCTTTCTTT
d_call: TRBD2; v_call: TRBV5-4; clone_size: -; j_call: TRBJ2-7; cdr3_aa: CASSLGAGGLYEQYF; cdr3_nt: TGTGCCAGCAGCTTGGGGGCGGGAGGGCTGTACGAGCAGTACTTC
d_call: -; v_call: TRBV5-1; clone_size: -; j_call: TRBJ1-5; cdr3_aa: CASSLGSGFEPQHF; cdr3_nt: TGCGCCAGCAGCTTGGGGTCGGGATTCGAGCCCCAGCATTTT
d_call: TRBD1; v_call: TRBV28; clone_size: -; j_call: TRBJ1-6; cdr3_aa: CASSPIRDRGNSESPLHF; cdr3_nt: TGTGCCAGCAGCCCCATCCGGGACAGGGGGAATTCGGAATCACCCCTCCACTTT
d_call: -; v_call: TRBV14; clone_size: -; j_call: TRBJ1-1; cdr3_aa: CASSLSVNTEAFF; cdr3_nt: TGTGCCAGCAGCCTTTCAGTTAACACTGAAGCTTTCTTT
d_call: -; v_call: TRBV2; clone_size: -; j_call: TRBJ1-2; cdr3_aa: CASSEKSLYGYTF; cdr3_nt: TGTGCCAGCAGTGAGAAGTCCCTCTATGGCTACACCTTC
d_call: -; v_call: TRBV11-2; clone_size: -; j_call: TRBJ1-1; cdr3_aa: CASSLGGADTEAFF; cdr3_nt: TGTGCCAGCAGCTTAGGGGGGGCAGACACTGAAGCTTTCTTT
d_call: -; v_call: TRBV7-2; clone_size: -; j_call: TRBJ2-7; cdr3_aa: CASTGVQGPGEQYF; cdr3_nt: TGTGCCAGCACCGGAGTCCAGGGTCCGGGTGAGCAGTACTTC
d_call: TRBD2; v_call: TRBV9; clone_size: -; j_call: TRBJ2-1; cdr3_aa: CASSAGLAGLNEQFF; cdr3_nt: TGTGCCAGCAGCGCCGGACTAGCGGGCCTCAATGAGCAGTTCTTC
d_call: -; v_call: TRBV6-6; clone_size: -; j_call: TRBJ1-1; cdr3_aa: CASIKRGTEAFF; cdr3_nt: TGTGCCAGCATCAAGAGGGGGACTGAAGCTTTCTTT
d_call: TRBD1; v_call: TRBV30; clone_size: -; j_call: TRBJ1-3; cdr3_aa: CAWRPGTGRLGNTIYF; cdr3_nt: TGTGCCTGGAGGCCCGGGACAGGGAGGCTTGGAAACACCATATATTTT
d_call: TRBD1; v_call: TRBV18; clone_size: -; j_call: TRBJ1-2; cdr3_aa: CASSPLQGIPGQGDGYTF; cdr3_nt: TGTGCCAGCTCACCACTACAAGGCATACCGGGACAGGGAGATGGCTACACCTTC
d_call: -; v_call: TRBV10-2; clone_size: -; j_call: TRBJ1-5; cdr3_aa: CASGGGVGQPQHF; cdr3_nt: TGCGCCAGCGGTGGGGGGGTCGGCCAGCCCCAGCATTTT
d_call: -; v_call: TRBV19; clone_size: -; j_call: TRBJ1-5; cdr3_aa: CASSKHEDMNQPQHF; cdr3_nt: TGTGCCAGTAGTAAGCACGAGGACATGAATCAGCCCCAGCATTTT
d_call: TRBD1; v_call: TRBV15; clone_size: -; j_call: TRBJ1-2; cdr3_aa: CATSRDRDSRRGYTF; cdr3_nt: TGTGCCACCAGCAGAGATAGGGACAGCCGGCGGGGCTACACCTTC
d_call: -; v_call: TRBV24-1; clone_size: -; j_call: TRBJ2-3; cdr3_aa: CATSDSTVSTDTQYF; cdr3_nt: TGTGCCACCAGTGATTCGACAGTGAGCACAGATACGCAGTATTTT
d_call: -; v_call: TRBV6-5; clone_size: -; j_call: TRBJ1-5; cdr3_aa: CASSPAQGFNQPQHF; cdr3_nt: TGTGCCAGCAGCCCCGCACAGGGTTTTAATCAGCCCCAGCATTTT
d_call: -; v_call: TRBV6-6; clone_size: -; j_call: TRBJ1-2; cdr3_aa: CASSPISRQRGLLEWYYGYTF; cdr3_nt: TGTGCCAGCAGTCCCATATCCCGGCAGCGCGGACTCCTTGAGTGGTACTATGGCTACACCTTC
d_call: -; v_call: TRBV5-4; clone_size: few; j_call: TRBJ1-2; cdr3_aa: CASSGDGYGYTF; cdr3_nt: TGTGCCAGCAGCGGGGACGGATATGGCTACACCTTC
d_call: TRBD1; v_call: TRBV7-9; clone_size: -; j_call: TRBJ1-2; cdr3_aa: CASSLVNRGTYGYTF; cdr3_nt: TGTGCCAGCAGCTTGGTTAACAGGGGCACCTATGGCTACACCTTC
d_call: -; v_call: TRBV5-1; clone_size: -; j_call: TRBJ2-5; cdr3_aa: CASSHGLLQETQYF; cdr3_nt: TGCGCCAGCAGCCACGGATTACTCCAAGAGACCCAGTACTTC
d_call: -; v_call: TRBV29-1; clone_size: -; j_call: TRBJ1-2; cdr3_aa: CSVPTLGGYTF; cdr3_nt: TGCAGCGTGCCCACTTTGGGTGGCTACACCTTC
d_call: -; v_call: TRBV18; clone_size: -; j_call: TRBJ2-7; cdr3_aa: CASSPGYVLAPEQYF; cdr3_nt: TGTGCCAGCTCACCAGGCTACGTGCTTGCCCCCGAGCAGTACTTC
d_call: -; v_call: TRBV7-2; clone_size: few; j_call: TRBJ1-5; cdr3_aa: CASSPSGFSNQPQHF; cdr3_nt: TGTGCCAGCAGCCCATCAGGGTTTTCAAATCAGCCCCAGCATTTT
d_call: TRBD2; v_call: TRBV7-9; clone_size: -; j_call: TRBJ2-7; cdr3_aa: CASSLASGRADEQYF; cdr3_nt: TGTGCCAGCAGCTTAGCTAGCGGGAGGGCCGACGAGCAGTACTTC
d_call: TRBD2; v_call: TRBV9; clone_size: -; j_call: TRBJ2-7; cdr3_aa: CASSAGTSGAYYEQYF; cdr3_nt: TGTGCCAGCAGCGCCGGGACTAGCGGGGCCTACTACGAGCAGTACTTC
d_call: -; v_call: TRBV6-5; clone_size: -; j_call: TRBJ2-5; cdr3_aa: CASSYPREGGETQYF; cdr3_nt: TGTGCCAGCAGTTACCCCCGGGAAGGGGGAGAGACCCAGTACTTC
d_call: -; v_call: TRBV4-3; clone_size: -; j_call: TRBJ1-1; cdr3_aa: CASSQGGAGSISEAFF; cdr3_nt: TGCGCCAGCAGCCAAGGAGGGGCAGGATCAATTAGTGAAGCTTTCTTT
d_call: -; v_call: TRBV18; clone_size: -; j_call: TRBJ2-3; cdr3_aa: CASSTADTDTQYF; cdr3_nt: TGTGCCAGCTCAACAGCTGACACAGATACGCAGTATTTT
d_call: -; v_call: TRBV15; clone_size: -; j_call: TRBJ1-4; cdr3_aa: CATSSDRAGREKLFF; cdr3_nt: TGTGCCACCAGCAGTGATCGGGCAGGGCGCGAAAAACTGTTTTTT
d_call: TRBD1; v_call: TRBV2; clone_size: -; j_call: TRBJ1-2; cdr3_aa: CASSPWDRGPATF; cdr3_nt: TGTGCCAGCAGTCCTTGGGACAGGGGGCCGGCAACCTTC
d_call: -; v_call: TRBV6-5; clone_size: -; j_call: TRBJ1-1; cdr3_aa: CASSYTGLLDTEAFF; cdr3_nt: TGTGCCAGCAGTTATACAGGGTTATTGGACACTGAAGCTTTCTTT
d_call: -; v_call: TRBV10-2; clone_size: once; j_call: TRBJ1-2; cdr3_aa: CASRRDDYGYTF; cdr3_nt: TGCGCCAGCCGGCGTGATGACTATGGCTACACCTTC
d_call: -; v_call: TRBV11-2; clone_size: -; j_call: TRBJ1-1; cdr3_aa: CASTPLQAGMNTEAFF; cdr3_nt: TGTGCCAGCACGCCCCTTCAAGCCGGCATGAACACTGAAGCTTTCTTT
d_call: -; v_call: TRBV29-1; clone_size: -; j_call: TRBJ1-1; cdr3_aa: CSVDGGGIRTEAFF; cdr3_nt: TGCAGCGTTGACGGAGGAGGGATTAGGACTGAAGCTTTCTTT
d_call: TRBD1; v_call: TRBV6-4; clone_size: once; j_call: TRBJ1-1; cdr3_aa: CASSDTDRGTEAFF; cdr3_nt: TGTGCCAGCAGTGACACCGACAGGGGTACTGAAGCTTTCTTT
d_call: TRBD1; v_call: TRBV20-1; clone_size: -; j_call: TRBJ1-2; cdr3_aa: CSARQGNGYTF; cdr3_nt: TGCAGTGCTCGACAGGGTAACGGCTACACCTTC
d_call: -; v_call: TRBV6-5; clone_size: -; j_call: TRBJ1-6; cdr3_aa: CASRSRTVANSPLHF; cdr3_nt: TGTGCCAGCAGATCCAGGACGGTTGCGAATTCACCCCTCCACTTT
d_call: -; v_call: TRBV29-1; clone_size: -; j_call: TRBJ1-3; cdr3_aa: CSVEPSEKNTIYF; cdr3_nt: TGCAGCGTTGAACCGTCAGAAAAAAACACCATATATTTT
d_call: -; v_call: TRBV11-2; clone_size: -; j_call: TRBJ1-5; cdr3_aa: CASSFAEGGQPQHF; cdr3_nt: TGTGCCAGCAGCTTCGCCGAGGGGGGGCAGCCCCAGCATTTT